The clone carrying this TCR beta chain appeared a few times. Its antigen is unknown. TCRdb used MiXCR to reprocess the 5' RACE reads, holding one entry per CDR3 protein. The profile covers around 370,000 distinct CDR3 sequences, with about 9% appearing a single time and about 9.1% taken by the ten largest. These data come from a study of identical twins. General study results and limits: Invariant cells of the MAIT and iNKT types might have partly distorted the zero-insertion analyses.

J was trimmed by 5 bases and V by 3 bases; bases with no gene match: 12. CDR3 length: 17 residues. CDR1 and CDR2 from the germline V gene are SGHRS and YFSETQ. Every one of the donors was a healthy Caucasian. The source is a woman aged 45-65 years in good health. Material for sequencing was naive T cells sorted from blood. The rearrangement links TRBV5-1 to TRBJ2-3; the match to TRBD2 covers 10 bases. This CDR3 reads CASSSLVLAGVQDTQYF. The CDR3 region has the DNA TGCGCCAGCAGCTCCCTGGTCCTAGCGGGAGTTCAAGATACGCAGTATTTT.